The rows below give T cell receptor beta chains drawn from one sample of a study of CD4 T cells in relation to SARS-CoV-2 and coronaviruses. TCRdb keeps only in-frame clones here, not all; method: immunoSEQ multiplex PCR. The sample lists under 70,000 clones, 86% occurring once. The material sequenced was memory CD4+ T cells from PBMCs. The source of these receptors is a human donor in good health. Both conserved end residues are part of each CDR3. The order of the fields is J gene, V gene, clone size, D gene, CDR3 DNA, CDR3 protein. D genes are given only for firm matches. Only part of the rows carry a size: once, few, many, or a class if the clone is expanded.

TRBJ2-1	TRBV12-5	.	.	TGTGCTAGTGGTTTGTTGACCCTAGGTGAGCAGTTCTTC	CASGLLTLGEQFF
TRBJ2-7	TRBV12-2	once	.	TGTGCAAGTCGCCAAACAAATACCAATCGGACTAGCGGGAGATACGAGCAGTACTTC	CASRQTNTNRTSGRYEQYF
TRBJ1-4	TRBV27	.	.	TGTGCCAGCAGTCCCACAACTAATGAAAAACTGTTTTTT	CASSPTTNEKLFF
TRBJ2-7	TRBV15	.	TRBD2	TGTGCCACCAGCAGAGGGGGTAGCGGGACAAGCTCCTACGAGCAGTACTTC	CATSRGGSGTSSYEQYF
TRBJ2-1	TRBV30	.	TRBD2	TGTGCCTGGAGTGTACCAGCGGGAGGGCGTTATGAGCAGTTCTTC	CAWSVPAGGRYEQFF
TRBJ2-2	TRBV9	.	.	TGTGCCAGCAGGGCCTCACAGGGAGGGCCCGATGGCGGGGAGCTGTTTTTT	CASRASQGGPDGGELFF
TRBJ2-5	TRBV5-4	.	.	TGTGCCAGCAGCTCGCAGGGAAGGCAAGAGACCCAGTACTTC	CASSSQGRQETQYF
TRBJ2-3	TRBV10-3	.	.	TGTGCCATCAGCGGAAAGGGGTCTAGCACAGATACGCAGTATTTT	CAISGKGSSTDTQYF
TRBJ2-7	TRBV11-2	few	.	TGTGCCAGCACTCCTATAGGCGACCCCCGGGGCGAGCAGTACTTC	CASTPIGDPRGEQYF
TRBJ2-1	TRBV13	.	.	TGTGCCAGCAGACTTTCGAAGACCAGCGGTTCCTACAATGAGCAGTTCTTC	CASRLSKTSGSYNEQFF
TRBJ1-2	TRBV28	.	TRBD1	TGTGCCAGCGTGACAGGGGCAAACTATGGCTACACCTTC	CASVTGANYGYTF
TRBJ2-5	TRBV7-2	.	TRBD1	TGTGCCAGCAGCCCCGGGGACAGAGGCCCGGGGGAGACCCAGTACTTC	CASSPGDRGPGETQYF
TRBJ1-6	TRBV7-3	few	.	TGTGCCAGCAGCTTAAGGGGAGTCGATAATTCACCCCTCCACTTT	CASSLRGVDNSPLHF
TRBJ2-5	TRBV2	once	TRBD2	TGTGCCAGCAGTGGTCATCTAGCGGGAGCGGAGACCCAGTACTTC	CASSGHLAGAETQYF
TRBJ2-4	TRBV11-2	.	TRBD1	TGTGCCAGCAGCTCCACGTCCCCAGGGGGCATTCAGTACTTC	CASSSTSPGGIQYF
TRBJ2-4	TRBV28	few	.	TGTGCCAGCAGTCCACTCTCGCTGAGGTTAGCCAAAAACATTCAGTACTTC	CASSPLSLRLAKNIQYF
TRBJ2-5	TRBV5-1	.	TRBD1	TGCGCCAGCAGCTTGGACCCCGGGACAGGGGGACAAGAGACCCAGTACTTC	CASSLDPGTGGQETQYF
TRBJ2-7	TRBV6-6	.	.	TGTGCCAGCAGTTTCCAAAGCGGACCTGGGGGGGAGCAGTACTTC	CASSFQSGPGGEQYF
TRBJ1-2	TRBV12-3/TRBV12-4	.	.	TGTGCCAGCTCCCCTAGCGGGAGTTCTGGCTACACCTTC	CASSPSGSSGYTF
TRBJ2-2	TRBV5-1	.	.	TGCGCCAGCAGCTTGGGACAGAGTAACACCGGGGAGCTGTTTTTT	CASSLGQSNTGELFF
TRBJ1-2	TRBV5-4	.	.	TGTGCCAGCAGCTTGGTCGACAGAGGGGGTGGCTACACCTTC	CASSLVDRGGGYTF
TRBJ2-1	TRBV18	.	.	TGTGCCAGCTCAGTAGGGCGGGGCAATGAGCAGTTCTTC	CASSVGRGNEQFF
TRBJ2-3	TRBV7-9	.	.	TGTGCCAGCAGCTTGTCCTCCACAGATACGCAGTATTTT	CASSLSSTDTQYF
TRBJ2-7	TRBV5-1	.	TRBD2	TGCGCCAGCAGCTCTGGACTAGCGGGAGCTACGTACCACGAGCAGTACTTC	CASSSGLAGATYHEQYF
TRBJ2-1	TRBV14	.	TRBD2	TGTGCCAGCAGCCAGACACACCGGCTAGCGGGAGTCAATGAGCAGTTCTTC	CASSQTHRLAGVNEQFF
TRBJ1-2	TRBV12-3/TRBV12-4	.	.	TGTGCCAGCCAACAGGGCCACTATGGCTACACCTTC	CASQQGHYGYTF
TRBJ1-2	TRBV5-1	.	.	TGCGCCAGCAGCTTGGAGTCGGGCTTCTATGGCTACACCTTC	CASSLESGFYGYTF
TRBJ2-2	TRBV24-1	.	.	TGTGCCACCAGTGCGACGACAGGCAACACCGGGGAGCTGTTTTTT	CATSATTGNTGELFF
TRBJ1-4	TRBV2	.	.	TGTGCCAGCAGTGTTGCAGGGTTCACTAATGAAAAACTGTTTTTT	CASSVAGFTNEKLFF
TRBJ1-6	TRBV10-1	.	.	TGCGCCAGCAGTGACACCCTAGGAGGTTCACCCCTCCACTTT	CASSDTLGGSPLHF
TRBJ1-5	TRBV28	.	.	TGTGCCAGCAGGGGTAGCAATCAGCCCCAGCATTTT	CASRGSNQPQHF
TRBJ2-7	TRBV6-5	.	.	TGTGCCAGCAGTTACTCTCTGGGATCCTACGAGCAGTACTTC	CASSYSLGSYEQYF
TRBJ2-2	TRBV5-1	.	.	TGCGCCAGCCGAGGGGCGGGGAGCACCGGGGAGCTGTTTTTT	CASRGAGSTGELFF
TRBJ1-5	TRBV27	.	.	TGTGCCAGCAGCTACAGGATCCGTGAGCCCCAGCATTTT	CASSYRIREPQHF
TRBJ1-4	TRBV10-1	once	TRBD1	TGCGCCGTCCGGGACAGGGACCCAACTAATGAAAAACTGTTTTTT	CAVRDRDPTNEKLFF
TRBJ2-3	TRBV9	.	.	TGTGCCAGCAGCCTCCTTCAGCAGTCTACAGATACGCAGTATTTT	CASSLLQQSTDTQYF
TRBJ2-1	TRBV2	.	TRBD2	TGTGCCAGCAGGGTACTAGCGGGAGGGATGAATGAGCAGTTCTTC	CASRVLAGGMNEQFF